These 11 T cell receptor beta chains were all obtained from the same sample, sequenced in a study of blood T cell repertoires in COVID-19. The method was immunoSEQ multiplex PCR; TCRdb's version includes in-frame clones alone and lacks a portion of them. The sample lists about 120,000 clones, roughly four fifths occurring once. The source material was peripheral blood. These receptors all come from a human donor in a cohort sampled during active COVID-19.

The CDR3 nucleotides read TGTGCCACCGGGACAGGGGGGGTTAATAGCAATCAGCCCCAGCATTTT. This translates into CATGTGGVNSNQPQHF. The V call is TRBV19, the J call TRBJ1-5, with TRBD1 matching 11 bases. Looked up from germline, CDR1 is LNHDA and CDR2 is SQIVND (reference sequence). After removal of 10 bases from V and 0 bases from J, the junction contained 8 bases not matched to a gene. The CDR3 is made up of 16 amino acids.

The chain has TRBV5-1 and TRBJ1-6; no reliable D call. V was pared by 1 base and J by 5 bases, with 16 bases between. The CDR3 covers 17 residues. The germline V gene encodes CDR1 SGHRS and CDR2 YFSETQ. The CDR3 sequence is CASSLSPSGPDNSPLHF. In DNA form, the CDR3 reads TGCGCCAGCAGCTTGAGTCCCAGTGGCCCAGATAATTCACCCCTCCACTTT.

The chain combines TRBV5-1 with TRBJ2-5; 9 bases are shared with TRBD2. Trimming took 1 base from V and 2 from J; bases not matched to a gene: 3. Germline CDR1 SGHRS, CDR2 YFSETQ. The CDR3 extends over 15 amino acids. The CDR3 protein is CASSLLAGRQETQYF. The CDR3 nucleotides are TGCGCCAGCAGCTTGCTAGCGGGGAGGCAAGAGACCCAGTACTTC.

The chain links TRBV28 to TRBJ1-2; no firm D call. The V gene's germline CDR1 is MDHEN and CDR2 SYDVKM. The CDR3 spans 13 residues. V gave up 5 bases and J gave up 5 bases, with 12 bases separating them. This CDR3 reads CASSAGPGYGYTF. The DNA for the CDR3 is TGTGCCAGCAGTGCCGGACCGGGGTATGGCTACACCTTC.

The chain uses TRBV6-2 or TRBV6-3 and TRBJ2-7; 9 bases agree with TRBD1. The V segment lost 1 base and the J segment 1 base; nucleotides outside the gene matches: 5. Germline V gene lookup returns CDR1 MNHEY and CDR2 SVGEGT. The CDR3 has 16 amino acids. Written as DNA, the CDR3 is TGTGCCAGCAGTTACTTGGGACAGGGTTATTCCTACGAGCAGTACTTC. The encoded protein is CASSYLGQGYSYEQYF.

The chain has TRBV4-3 and TRBJ2-2; unclear D gene. V was trimmed by 1 base and J by 6 bases, leaving 12 bases between them. Germline CDR1 LGHNA, CDR2 YSLEER. This CDR3 spans 15 amino acids. The DNA of the CDR3 is TGCGCCAGCAGCCAAGCTACCCCCTCCTCCGGGGAGCTGTTTTTT. Translation: CASSQATPSSGELFF.

V gene TRBV7-9 combines with J gene TRBJ2-3; D uncertain. CDR1 is SEHNR, CDR2 FQNEAQ, per germline (reference sequence). Trimming cost V 2 bases and J 4 bases, with 10 bases left between them. This CDR3 has 14 residues. CDR3 coding DNA: TGTGCCAGCAGCTTACCCTCACTCCCAGATACGCAGTATTTT. It codes for CASSLPSLPDTQYF.

The rearrangement joins TRBV5-5 to TRBJ2-7; 7 nucleotides line up with TRBD1. After removal of 3 bases from V and 1 base from J, the junction contained 7 bases not matched to a gene. This CDR3 comprises 15 residues. Germline-derived CDR1 and CDR2 are SGHKS and YYEKEE (reference sequence). The CDR3 DNA is TGTGCCAGCAGCTCCGGGACAGCGATTTCCTACGAGCAGTACTTC. Translating gives CASSSGTAISYEQYF.

The DNA for the CDR3 is TGCGCCAGCAGCTTGACTAGCCTAGGGCCTGAGCAGTTCTTC. It translates to CASSLTSLGPEQFF. The chain uses TRBV5-1 and TRBJ2-1; weak D call: TRBD2 (6 bases). CDR1 and CDR2 (germline): SGHRS, YFSETQ. The CDR3 length is 14 residues. Trimming removed 1 base from V and 9 bases from J, with 14 bases in between.

The chain links TRBV10-3 to TRBJ2-4; 7 bases match TRBD1. This CDR3 is 15 amino acids long. Germline V gene lookup returns CDR1 ENHRY and CDR2 SYGVKD. V lost 2 bases, J lost 3 bases, and 4 bases stayed unmatched. The DNA for the CDR3 is TGTGCCATCAGTGAGCGTCGGGACAGCAAAAACATTCAGTACTTC. Protein sequence: CAISERRDSKNIQYF.

This clone is a singleton in its sample. The J gene is TRBJ2-2, the V gene TRBV6-4, with 11 bases that match TRBD2. The CDR3 totals 15 residues. The V gene end was trimmed by 8 bases and the J gene end by 1 base; junction bases not matched to a gene: 3. Per the germline V gene, CDR1 is MRHNA and CDR2 is SNTAGT. CDR3 sequence (DNA): TGTGCCAGCCGAGGACTAGCGGGGAACACCGGGGAGCTGTTTTTT. Encoded protein: CASRGLAGNTGELFF.